This TCR beta chain appears in the sequencing data of a study of cytomegalovirus exposure and HLA in healthy donors. About the research overall: Unique TCRs from HLA-typed donors, 80 million to 90 million of them, were held in an early data release.

The study ran its PCR with 60 Vbeta and 13 Jbeta primers. Using immunoSEQ multiplex PCR, the repertoire was profiled, and TCRdb retains in-frame clones only, with some absent. The profile shows 100,000 to 150,000 clones, 65% to 80% of them singletons. V lost 9 bases and J 0 bases, leaving 9 bases between the germline ends. The CDR3 is 14 residues long. Germline values: CDR1 LNHDA, CDR2 SQIVND (reference sequence). Sequencing was performed on PBMCs. V gene TRBV19 combines with J gene TRBJ2-6, with a possible D match to TRBD1 (6 bases). This sequence was found in a male donor in good health and CMV-seropositive. In DNA form, the CDR3 reads TGTGCCAGCAGCAGGGGCTCTGGGGCCAACGTCCTGACTTTC. Translation: CASSRGSGANVLTF.